What follows is one T cell receptor (beta chain) and its context. The sample carries other DNA sequences with the same CDR3. Original methodology: Reference gene primer amplification yielded estimated nucleated cell counts. The table came from immunoSEQ multiplex PCR; TCRdb's copy has only in-frame clones and leaves some out. V and J calls and clone size are those listed in that table; D and trimming were worked out from the DNA. The profile covers about 380,000 clones, with more than 75% appearing a single time and about 1.1% taken by the ten largest. The CDR3 has 13 amino acids. V dropped 0 bases and J dropped 5 bases, with 7 bases sitting between them. Germline loops: CDR1 KGHSH, CDR2 LQKENI. The data stem from a study of blood T cell repertoires in COVID-19.

The source is a woman aged 18-29 years who had recovered from COVID-19. The sample consisted of PBMCs or T cells enriched from blood (not recorded which). V is TRBV18 and J is TRBJ1-2; a possible D gene is TRBD1 (5 bases). Here the CDR3 reads CASSPPGGYGYTF. CDR3 bases: TGTGCCAGCTCACCACCGGGGGGATATGGCTACACCTTC.